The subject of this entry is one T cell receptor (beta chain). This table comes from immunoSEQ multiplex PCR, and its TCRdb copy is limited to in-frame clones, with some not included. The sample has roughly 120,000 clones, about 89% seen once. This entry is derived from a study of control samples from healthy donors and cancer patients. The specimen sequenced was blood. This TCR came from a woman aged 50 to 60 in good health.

The CDR3 loop reads CASSYTLQGTSSNTEAFF. The CDR3 region has the DNA TGTGCCAGCAGTTATACCCTACAGGGAACATCATCAAACACTGAAGCTTTCTTT. This sequence joins TRBV6-2 or TRBV6-3 and TRBJ1-1; D might be TRBD1 (6 bases). Trimming left V 3 bases short and J 2 bases short, with 22 bases between. The germline V gene encodes CDR1 MNHEY and CDR2 SVGEGT. This CDR3 has 18 amino acids.